Following are 18 T cell receptor beta chains from one sample sequenced in a study of T cell responses to AZD1222 COVID-19 vaccine. TCRdb's copy holds only in-frame clones and misses some; the assay was immunoSEQ multiplex PCR. The table includes about 84,000 clones, over 75% detected once. The sequenced sample was peripheral blood, obtained 28 days after the second AZD1222 dose. The origin of the receptors is an adult who received the AZD1222 COVID-19 vaccine.

This clone was observed a single time. The V and J genes are TRBV7-6 and TRBJ2-5, with 9 bases fitting TRBD2. This CDR3 is built from 15 residues. V trimming: 5 bases; J trimming: 1 base; junction bases outside the gene matches: 5. Germline V gene sequence: CDR1 SGHVS, CDR2 FNYEAQ. CDR3 amino acids: CASSQSGGPQETQYF. CDR3 sequence (DNA): TGTGCCAGCAGCCAAAGCGGGGGGCCCCAAGAGACCCAGTACTTC.

The rearrangement links TRBV11-3 to TRBJ2-7; D is perhaps TRBD1 or TRBD2 (5 bases each). Trimming cost V 5 bases and J 2 bases, with 16 bases left between them. The CDR3 has 15 residues. Germline lookup yields CDR1 SGHNT and CDR2 YENEEA. CDR3: CASSLRDGETYEQYV. The CDR3 DNA follows: TGTGCCAGCAGCCTCCGGGACGGTGAGACCTACGAGCAGTACGTC.

The chain links TRBV6-2 or TRBV6-3 to TRBJ2-1; 9 positions agree with TRBD2. V dropped 5 bases and J dropped 8; count of bases not matched to a gene: 19. Germline V gene lookup returns CDR1 MNHEY and CDR2 SVGEGT. The CDR3 runs to 18 residues. The CDR3 protein is CASSSSRQGLANRYEQFF. CDR3 nucleotides: TGTGCCAGCAGTAGCTCCCGCCAAGGACTAGCGAATCGGTATGAGCAGTTCTTC.

The chain links TRBV5-4 to TRBJ1-2, with D unclear. Germline V gives CDR1 SGHNT, CDR2 YYREEE (reference sequence). The CDR3 loop spans 13 amino acids. Trimming pared 6 bases from V and 5 bases from J, leaving 14 bases between. CDR3 in amino acids: CASKISQAYGYTF. Here the CDR3 DNA reads TGTGCCAGCAAAATATCTCAGGCGTATGGCTACACCTTC.

The chain combines TRBV28 with TRBJ2-1; 9 nucleotides match TRBD2. Germline lookup yields CDR1 MDHEN and CDR2 SYDVKM. V trimming: 5 bases; J trimming: 0 bases; junction bases outside the gene matches: 5. This CDR3 spans 16 amino acids. Here the CDR3 reads CASSILSGSSYNEQFF. CDR3 DNA sequence: TGTGCCAGCAGTATCCTTAGCGGGAGCTCCTACAATGAGCAGTTCTTC.

The V gene is TRBV5-1, the J gene TRBJ2-1, with D maybe TRBD2 (6 bases). The length of the CDR3 is 16 residues. Germline loops: CDR1 SGHRS, CDR2 YFSETQ. Trimming took 0 bases from V and 5 from J, leaving 15 bases between them. The CDR3, as DNA: TGCGCCAGCAGCTTGGCCGGGGGTTTGGGTAACAATGAGCAGTTCTTC. Protein sequence: CASSLAGGLGNNEQFF.

The CDR3 reads CATSDDPRDTQYF. The CDR3 DNA is TGTGCCACCAGTGACGACCCGAGGGATACGCAGTATTTT. This rearrangement joins TRBV24-1 to TRBJ2-3, with D unresolved. The germline V and J ends were trimmed by 4 bases and 6 bases, with 10 bases remaining between them. The CDR3 is 13 amino acids. CDR1 is KGHDR, CDR2 SFDVKD, per germline.

This clone was seen a few times. The chain employs TRBV6-2 or TRBV6-3 and TRBJ1-5; D remains unclear. The V end lost 6 bases, the J end lost 2 bases, and 14 bases lay between the germline ends. The CDR3 is made up of 15 amino acids. The germline gives CDR1 MNHEY, CDR2 SVGEGT. The DNA of the CDR3 is TGTGCCAGCAGCCCTCTCTGGGGAGGCAATCAGCCCCAGCATTTT. This encodes CASSPLWGGNQPQHF.

The V gene is TRBV3-1 (or the pseudogene TRBV3-2), the J gene TRBJ1-2; no clear D. The CDR3 consists of 13 residues. V shed 1 base and J shed 5 bases, with 8 bases lying between them. Germline CDR1 is LGHDT and CDR2 is YNNKEL (reference sequence). CDR3 protein: CASSQAAGYGYTF. The CDR3 DNA reads as TGTGCCAGCAGCCAAGCAGCGGGGTATGGCTACACCTTC.

The chain combines TRBV7-2 with TRBJ2-6; D might be TRBD1 (5 bases). The CDR3 consists of 19 residues. CDR1 and CDR2 (germline): SGHTA, FQGNSA. The ends were cut back, 0 bases at V and 0 bases at J, with 15 bases in the middle. In nucleotides, the CDR3 is TGTGCCAGCAGCTTAGCCGCAGTTACAGGAATCTCTGGGGCCAACGTCCTGACTTTC. This translates into CASSLAAVTGISGANVLTF.

J is TRBJ1-1 and V is TRBV11-2; D call uncertain. Germline V gives CDR1 SGHAT, CDR2 FQNNGV. The CDR3 runs to 13 residues. V was cut by 2 bases and J by 0 bases, with 4 bases left in between. The DNA for the CDR3 is TGTGCCAGCAGCTTACGATTGAACACTGAAGCTTTCTTT. This translates into CASSLRLNTEAFF.

The CDR3 DNA is TGTGCCAGCAGTTACATGGAGTTCAATCAGCCCCAGCATTTT. Its protein is CASSYMEFNQPQHF. V is TRBV6-2 or TRBV6-3 and J is TRBJ1-5; D uncertain. The CDR3 covers 14 residues. The germline V gene encodes CDR1 MNHEY and CDR2 SVGEGT. V was shortened by 2 bases and J by 3 bases, with 8 bases between the two germline ends.

With respect to this clone: The sample contains more than one DNA sequence encoding this CDR3. The rearrangement links TRBV9 to TRBJ2-1; no clear D gene. The CDR3 consists of 15 residues. From germline, CDR1 is SGDLS and CDR2 YYNGEE. Trimming left V 0 bases short and J 2 bases short, with 9 bases between. The CDR3 spells CASSVAGGTYNEQFF. The CDR3 DNA reads as TGTGCCAGCAGCGTAGCTGGCGGAACCTACAATGAGCAGTTCTTC.

This chain connects TRBV28 to TRBJ1-5; D remains unclear. The CDR3 has 11 amino acids. The V gene lost 5 bases and the J gene lost 12 bases, with 11 bases spanning the gap. CDR1 MDHEN and CDR2 SYDVKM come from the germline V gene. The CDR3 protein is CASSGSVYQHF. As DNA, the CDR3 is TGTGCCAGCAGTGGCAGTGTGTACCAGCATTTT.

This chain joins TRBV6-5 and TRBJ2-2, with a weak D call TRBD1 (5 bases). Trimming removed 2 bases from V and 7 bases from J, with 5 bases in between. Germline CDR1 reads MNHEY; CDR2 reads SVGAGI. CDR3 size: 12 residues. The CDR3 sequence is CASSYRGGELFF. In nucleotides, the CDR3 is TGTGCCAGCAGTTACAGGGGCGGGGAGCTGTTTTTT.

V gene TRBV7-9 combines with J gene TRBJ2-2; no clear D. The V gene lost 5 bases and the J gene lost 5 bases, with 12 bases spanning the gap. CDR3 length: 14 amino acids. The germline V gene has CDR1 SEHNR and CDR2 FQNEAQ (reference sequence). CDR3 protein: CASSRSRQTGELFF. The CDR3, as DNA: TGTGCCAGCAGCCGTTCTCGGCAGACCGGGGAGCTGTTTTTT.

The J gene is TRBJ1-4, the V gene TRBV2; possibly TRBD1 for D (6 bases). Germline assignment: CDR1 SNHLY and CDR2 FYNNEI. CDR3 length: 18 residues. Trimming stripped 6 bases from V and 8 bases from J, with 28 bases between. CDR3 in DNA: TGTGCCAGCAGAGTCACAACAGGGAAATGGGGTCAGTCCGAAAAACTGTTTTTT. This sequence encodes CASRVTTGKWGQSEKLFF.

The V call is TRBV19, the J call TRBJ2-7, with 8 bases lining up with TRBD1. This CDR3 has 13 residues. Germline V gene sequence: CDR1 LNHDA, CDR2 SQIVND (reference sequence). After removal of 9 bases from V and 4 bases from J, the junction contained 8 bases not matched to a gene. Here the CDR3 DNA reads TGTGCCAGCAAGAAGGACAGGGAGTACGAGCAGTACTTC. Its protein is CASKKDREYEQYF.